This T cell receptor (beta chain) was retrieved from a study of cytomegalovirus exposure and HLA in healthy donors. Across the study: According to later analysis, the same platform produced the 120 validation and under 700 first-cohort repertoires. Study conclusions and caveats: Cytomegalovirus-associated status was assigned to approximately 160 TCR beta chains. First-cohort TCR clusters tended to co-occur in the approximately 110 validation repertoires, a later analysis found.

Comments on this clone: Its antigen is not identified.

V was shortened by 5 bases and J by 0 bases, with 10 bases between the two germline ends. The CDR3 has 14 residues. CDR1 is SGHTA and CDR2 is FQGNSA in the germline V gene. The donors were members of the validation cohort comprising 100 to 150 subjects, separate from the roughly 600-subject first cohort. Measured with immunoSEQ multiplex PCR; TCRdb has only the in-frame clones, and not every one. Of fewer than 200,000 clones in the sample, roughly 96% were seen once. V gene TRBV7-2 combines with J gene TRBJ1-1, with D possibly matching TRBD1 (5 bases). This clonotype originated in a woman aged 18-35 years in good health and CMV-seronegative. Sequenced input: PBMCs. The CDR3, as DNA: TGTGCCAGCAGCCGGGGACTCATGAACACTGAAGCTTTCTTT. This translates into CASSRGLMNTEAFF.